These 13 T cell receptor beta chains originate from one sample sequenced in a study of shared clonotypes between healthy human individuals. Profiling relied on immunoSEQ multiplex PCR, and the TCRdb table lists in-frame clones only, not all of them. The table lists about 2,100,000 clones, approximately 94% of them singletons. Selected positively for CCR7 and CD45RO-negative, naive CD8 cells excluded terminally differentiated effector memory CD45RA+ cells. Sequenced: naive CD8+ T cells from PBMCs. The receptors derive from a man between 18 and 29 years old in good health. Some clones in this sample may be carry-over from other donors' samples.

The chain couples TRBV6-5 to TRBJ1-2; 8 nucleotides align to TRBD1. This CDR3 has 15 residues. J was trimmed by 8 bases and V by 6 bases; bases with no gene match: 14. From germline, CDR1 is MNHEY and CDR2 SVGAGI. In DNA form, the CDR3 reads TGTGCCAGCAGCACGGACAGGGAGGGGACATGGGGCTACACCTTC. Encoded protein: CASSTDREGTWGYTF.

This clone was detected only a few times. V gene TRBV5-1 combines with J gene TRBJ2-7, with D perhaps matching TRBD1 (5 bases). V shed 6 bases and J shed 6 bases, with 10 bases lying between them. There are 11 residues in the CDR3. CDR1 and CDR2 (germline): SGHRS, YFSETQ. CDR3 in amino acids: CASTKGFEQYF. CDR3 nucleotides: TGCGCCAGCACTAAGGGGTTCGAGCAGTACTTC.

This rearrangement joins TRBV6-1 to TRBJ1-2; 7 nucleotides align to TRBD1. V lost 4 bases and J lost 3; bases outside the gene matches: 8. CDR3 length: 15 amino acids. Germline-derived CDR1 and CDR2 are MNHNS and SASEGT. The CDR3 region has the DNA TGTGCCAGCAGTGTCACAGGGGATATTGACTATGGCTACACCTTC. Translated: CASSVTGDIDYGYTF.

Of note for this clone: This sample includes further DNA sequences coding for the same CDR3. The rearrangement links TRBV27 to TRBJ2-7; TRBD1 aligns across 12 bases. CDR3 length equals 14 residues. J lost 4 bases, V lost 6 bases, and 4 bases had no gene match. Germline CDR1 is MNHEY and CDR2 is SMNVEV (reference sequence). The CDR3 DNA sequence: TGTGCCAGCAGCTGGGGACAGGGGGCTTACGAGCAGTACTTC. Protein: CASSWGQGAYEQYF.

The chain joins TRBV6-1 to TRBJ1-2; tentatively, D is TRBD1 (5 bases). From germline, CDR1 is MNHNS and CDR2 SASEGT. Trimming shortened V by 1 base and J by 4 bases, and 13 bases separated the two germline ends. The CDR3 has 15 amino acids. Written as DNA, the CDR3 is TGTGCCAGCAGTGAAGAGGGGAGGGCCGTCTATGGCTACACCTTC. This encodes CASSEEGRAVYGYTF.

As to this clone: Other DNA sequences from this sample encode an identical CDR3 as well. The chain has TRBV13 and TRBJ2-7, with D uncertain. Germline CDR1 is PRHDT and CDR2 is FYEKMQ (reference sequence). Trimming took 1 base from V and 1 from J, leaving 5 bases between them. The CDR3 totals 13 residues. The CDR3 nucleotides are TGTGCCAGCAGCTTAGAGGGATCCTACGAGCAGTACTTC. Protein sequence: CASSLEGSYEQYF.

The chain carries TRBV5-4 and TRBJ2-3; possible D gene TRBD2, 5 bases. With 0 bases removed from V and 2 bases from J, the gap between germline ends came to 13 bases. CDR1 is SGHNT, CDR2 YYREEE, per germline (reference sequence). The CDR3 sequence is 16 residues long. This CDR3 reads CASSLAGWAATDTQYF. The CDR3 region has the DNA TGTGCCAGCAGCTTGGCGGGATGGGCAGCCACAGATACGCAGTATTTT.

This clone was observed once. The CDR3 reads CATSRERALGWEETQYF. The CDR3 DNA is TGTGCCACCAGCCGCGAACGTGCCTTAGGGTGGGAAGAGACCCAGTACTTC. The chain has TRBV15 and TRBJ2-5; D is uncertain. CDR3 length equals 17 residues. Germline CDR1 LNHNV, CDR2 YYDKDF (reference sequence). The V end was cut by 5 bases, the J end by 3 bases, with 22 bases between.

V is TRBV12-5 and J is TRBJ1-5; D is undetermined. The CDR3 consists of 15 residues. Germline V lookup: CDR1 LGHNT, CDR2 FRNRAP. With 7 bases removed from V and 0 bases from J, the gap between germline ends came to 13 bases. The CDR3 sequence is CASAPSGPSNQPQHF. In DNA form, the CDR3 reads TGTGCTAGTGCCCCCTCCGGCCCTAGCAATCAGCCCCAGCATTTT. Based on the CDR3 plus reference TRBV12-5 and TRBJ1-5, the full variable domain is DARVTQTPRHKVTEMGQEVTMRCQPILGHNTVFWYRQTMMQGLELLAYFRNRAPLDDSGMPKDRFSAEMPDATLATLKIQPSEPRDSAVYFCASAPSGPSNQPQHFGDGTRLSIL.

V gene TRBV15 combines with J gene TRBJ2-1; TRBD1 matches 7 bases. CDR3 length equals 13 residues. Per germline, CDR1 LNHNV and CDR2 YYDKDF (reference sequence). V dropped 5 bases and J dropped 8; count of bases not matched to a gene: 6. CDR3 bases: TGTGCCACCAGCTCGGCGACAGGGCATGAGCAGTTCTTC. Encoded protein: CATSSATGHEQFF.

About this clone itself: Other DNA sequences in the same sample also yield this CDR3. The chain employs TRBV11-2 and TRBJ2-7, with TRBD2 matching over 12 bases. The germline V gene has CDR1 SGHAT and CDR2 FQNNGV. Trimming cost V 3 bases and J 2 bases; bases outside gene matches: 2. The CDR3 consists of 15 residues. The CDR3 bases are TGTGCCAGCAGCTTTCTAGCGGGAGGGACCTACGAGCAGTACTTC. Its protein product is CASSFLAGGTYEQYF.

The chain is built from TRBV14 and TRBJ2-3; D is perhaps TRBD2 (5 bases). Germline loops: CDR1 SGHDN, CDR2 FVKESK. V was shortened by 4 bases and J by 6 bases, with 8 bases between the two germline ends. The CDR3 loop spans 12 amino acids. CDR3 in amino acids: CASSLPGDTQYF. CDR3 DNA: TGTGCCAGCAGCCTGCCGGGGGATACGCAGTATTTT.

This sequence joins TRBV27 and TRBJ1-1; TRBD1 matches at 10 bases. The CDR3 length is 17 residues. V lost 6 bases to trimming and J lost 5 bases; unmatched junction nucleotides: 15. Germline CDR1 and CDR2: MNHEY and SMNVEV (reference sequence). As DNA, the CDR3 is TGTGCCAGCAGAAGTGACCCTCTCGGGACAGGGGTAACTGAAGCTTTCTTT. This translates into CASRSDPLGTGVTEAFF.